Listed below are T cell receptor beta chains from one sample, sequenced in a study of T-cell memory formation after mild COVID-19. TCRdb re-analysed the 5' RACE reads in MiXCR, keeping a single row per CDR3 protein. This table holds about 180,000 distinct CDR3 sequences, less than 20% found once. The sample taken for sequencing was PBMCs or a T cell subset sorted from them (not recorded which). The receptors stem from a man aged 18 to 35 who had mild COVID-19 (a few samples of this study predate the infection). Cell type and time point are not known. The CDR3 runs from the conserved cysteine through the conserved F or W. D genes are given only for firm matches. Not all rows give a size; the values are once, few, many and, for expanded clones, a class.

j_gene,v_gene,d_gene,abundance,CDR3nt,CDR3aa
TRBJ1-1,TRBV7-8,NA,NA,TGTGCCAGCAGCTTAGGTAGTAGCAGTGAAGCTTTCTTT,CASSLGSSSEAFF
TRBJ2-1,TRBV5-1,TRBD1,NA,TGCGCCAGCAGCTTGGGCGACAGGGCAATCAACAATGAGCAGTTCTTC,CASSLGDRAINNEQFF
TRBJ1-5,TRBV7-8,NA,NA,TGTGCCAGCAGCTTAACTCCGTACAGCAATCAGCCCCAGCATTTT,CASSLTPYSNQPQHF
TRBJ1-5,TRBV28,NA,few,TGTGCCAGCAGTTTGAATTGGAATCAGCCCCAGCATTTT,CASSLNWNQPQHF
TRBJ1-4,TRBV4-1,NA,NA,TGCGCCAGCAGCCAAGGGTTCCTTGAGTCTAATGAAAAACTGTTTTTT,CASSQGFLESNEKLFF
TRBJ2-7,TRBV10-3,NA,NA,TGTGCCATCAGTGAGTTCGAGGGGCCCTACGAGCAGTACTTC,CAISEFEGPYEQYF
TRBJ2-3,TRBV6-5,NA,NA,TGTGCCAGCAGATTGTATGATACGCAGTATTTT,CASRLYDTQYF
TRBJ2-1,TRBV11-3,TRBD1,few,TGTGCCAGCAGCTTAGAAGGACAGGGTACCTACAATGAGCAGTTCTTC,CASSLEGQGTYNEQFF
TRBJ2-3,TRBV24-1,TRBD2,NA,TGTGCCACCAGTGAAGCGGGAGTAAGTGGAGATACGCAGTATTTT,CATSEAGVSGDTQYF
TRBJ2-5,TRBV5-1,NA,many,TGCGCCAGCAGCTTGGAGCAGGGAAGGGAGACCCAGTACTTC,CASSLEQGRETQYF
TRBJ2-7,TRBV30,NA,NA,TGTGCCTGGAGTGTACTTATAGGGGTCGAGCAGTACTTC,CAWSVLIGVEQYF
TRBJ2-7,TRBV18,TRBD2,few,TGTGCCAGCTCACCTTCCCTAGCGGGGATTAAGAACGAGCAGTACTTC,CASSPSLAGIKNEQYF
TRBJ2-2,TRBV11-2,TRBD1,NA,TGTGCCAGCAGCTTAGATCGGCAGAGGACAGGGGTCACCGGGGAGCTGTTTTTT,CASSLDRQRTGVTGELFF
TRBJ1-5,TRBV5-1,NA,NA,TGCGCCAGCAGAGAAAGCGGTTATAGCAATCAGCCCCAGCATTTT,CASRESGYSNQPQHF
TRBJ1-5,TRBV6-2/TRBV6-3,NA,NA,TGTGCCAGCAGTTCCCCCCGGGAGATCAATCAGCCCCAGCATTTT,CASSSPREINQPQHF
TRBJ2-3,TRBV12-3/TRBV12-4,NA,NA,TGTGCCAGCATTATAAGGGGTAATGGGGGCACAGATACGCAGTATTTT,CASIIRGNGGTDTQYF
TRBJ1-2,TRBV7-2,NA,NA,TGTGCCAGCAGCTCAATCATGGAGGGATATGGCTACACCTTC,CASSSIMEGYGYTF
TRBJ2-3,TRBV9,NA,NA,TGTGCCAGCAGCGTTAAGGGGGGCACAGATACGCAGTATTTT,CASSVKGGTDTQYF
TRBJ2-1,TRBV24-1,TRBD2,few,TGTGCCACCAGTGACCGGCTAGCGGGGGCCTATAATGAGCAGTTCTTC,CATSDRLAGAYNEQFF
TRBJ1-1,TRBV6-5,NA,NA,TGTGCCAGCAATTGGGTAAGAGGATCTGAAGCTTTCTTT,CASNWVRGSEAFF
TRBJ2-2,TRBV6-2/TRBV6-3,TRBD2,NA,TGTGCCAGCAGTTACCCCGGACTAGCGGGGGGGTTCGGGGAGCTGTTTTTT,CASSYPGLAGGFGELFF
TRBJ1-2,TRBV28,NA,NA,TGTGCCAGCAGTTTCCTCGGGGAGGGTCCTACTGGCTACACCTTC,CASSFLGEGPTGYTF
TRBJ1-3,TRBV7-2,NA,few,TGTGCCAGCAGCTTAGCTCCCGCCTCTGGAAACACCATATATTTT,CASSLAPASGNTIYF
TRBJ2-3,TRBV24-1,NA,few,TGTGCCACCAGTGGTGAGGGTGGCGCAGATACGCAGTATTTT,CATSGEGGADTQYF
TRBJ2-1,TRBV7-2,TRBD1,NA,TGTGCCAGCAGCAATACGGGACAGGGGGGCGATGAGCAGTTCTTC,CASSNTGQGGDEQFF
TRBJ1-2,TRBV12-3/TRBV12-4,TRBD1,few,TGTGCCAGCCTTACAGGGGTTGACTATGGCTACACCTTC,CASLTGVDYGYTF
TRBJ1-5,TRBV7-9,NA,NA,TGTGCCAGCAGCTTAGCGGGACACCGCAATCAGCCCCAGCATTTT,CASSLAGHRNQPQHF
TRBJ1-1,TRBV5-1,NA,few,TGCGCCAGCAGCTATGCAGTGAACACTGAAGCTTTCTTT,CASSYAVNTEAFF
TRBJ1-2,TRBV7-2,NA,NA,TGTGCCAGCAGCTTTAGCCCCATGGGGGACTATGGCTACACCTTC,CASSFSPMGDYGYTF
TRBJ2-1,TRBV15,TRBD2,NA,TGTGCCACCAGCACCGGACTAGCGGGGCGGACCTTGGGGCAGTTCTTC,CATSTGLAGRTLGQFF
TRBJ1-1,TRBV7-9,NA,many,TGTGCCAGCAGCCTACAGGGTATGAACACTGAAGCTTTCTTT,CASSLQGMNTEAFF
TRBJ2-6,TRBV12-5,NA,many,TGTGCTAGTGACGGAGCTGGGGCCAACGTCCTGACTTTC,CASDGAGANVLTF
TRBJ2-3,TRBV29-1,NA,few,TGCAGCGTTCGACCACGGGGGCAGGGGACTATCCTTACAGATACGCAGTATTTT,CSVRPRGQGTILTDTQYF
TRBJ2-5,TRBV5-1,NA,NA,TGCGCCAGCAGCTTGGAGGGGCTTTACCAAGAGACCCAGTACTTC,CASSLEGLYQETQYF
TRBJ1-1,TRBV7-9,NA,NA,TGTGCCAGCAGCCCACTAGGTTCTGAGGTGACCACTGAAGCTTTCTTT,CASSPLGSEVTTEAFF
TRBJ1-6,TRBV5-5,NA,few,TGTGCCAGCAGCTTGCCCTTCGGAAACTCCTATAATTCACCCCTCCACTTT,CASSLPFGNSYNSPLHF
TRBJ2-1,TRBV20-1,NA,NA,TGCAGTGCTAGAGACCCTATGAGGTACAATGAGCAGTTCTTC,CSARDPMRYNEQFF
TRBJ2-3,TRBV10-3,TRBD2,NA,TGTGCCACTACTAGCGGGGGGGCGAATACGCAGTATTTT,CATTSGGANTQYF
TRBJ2-3,TRBV5-1,NA,NA,TGCGCCAGCAGCGACGGACAGACCACAGATACGCAGTATTTT,CASSDGQTTDTQYF
TRBJ2-1,TRBV7-2,TRBD1,few,TGTGCCAGCAGCTTATATGCGACAGGGGACCACAATGAGCAGTTCTTC,CASSLYATGDHNEQFF
TRBJ1-2,TRBV7-8,NA,NA,TGTGCCAGCACCGCGAACCTCCAGGATGGCTACACCTTC,CASTANLQDGYTF
TRBJ1-2,TRBV2,NA,few,TGTGCCAGCAGAATCGGAGGCTATGGCTACACCTTC,CASRIGGYGYTF
TRBJ1-1,TRBV7-2,NA,NA,TGTGCCAGCAGCATTGCGGGGGCTCCTGAAGCTTTCTTT,CASSIAGAPEAFF
TRBJ1-2,TRBV5-1,TRBD1,few,TGCGCCAGCAGCTTTGGACAGGGGAGCGACTATGGCTACACCTTC,CASSFGQGSDYGYTF
TRBJ2-1,TRBV11-2,NA,few,TGTGCCAGCAGCTTGAGGGTCTACAATGAGCAGTTCTTC,CASSLRVYNEQFF
TRBJ2-1,TRBV11-2,TRBD1,NA,TGTGCCAGCAGCTACAGGGGTACTGAGCAGTTCTTC,CASSYRGTEQFF